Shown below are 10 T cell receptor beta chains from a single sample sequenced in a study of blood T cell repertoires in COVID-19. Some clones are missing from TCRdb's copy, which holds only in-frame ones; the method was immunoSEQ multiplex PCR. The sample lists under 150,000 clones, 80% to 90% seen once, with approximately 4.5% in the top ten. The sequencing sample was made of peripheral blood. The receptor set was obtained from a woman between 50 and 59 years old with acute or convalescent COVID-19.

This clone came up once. Written as DNA, the CDR3 is TGTGCCAGCAGCCCCCAGGGGGGAGGTAATCAGCCCCAGCATTTT. Protein sequence: CASSPQGGGNQPQHF. The V gene is TRBV7-9, the J gene TRBJ1-5, with 7 bases matching TRBD1. The CDR3 runs to 15 residues. Germline loops: CDR1 SEHNR, CDR2 FQNEAQ (reference sequence). The V segment lost 5 bases and the J segment 4 bases; nucleotides outside the gene matches: 8. Looking up the rest from reference TRBV7-9 and TRBJ1-5 gives the full variable domain: DTGVSQNPRHKITKRGQNVTFRCDPISEHNRLYWYRQTLGQGPEFLTYFQNEAQLEKSRLLSDRFSAERPKGSFSTLEIQRTEQGDSAMYLCASSPQGGGNQPQHFGDGTRLSIL.

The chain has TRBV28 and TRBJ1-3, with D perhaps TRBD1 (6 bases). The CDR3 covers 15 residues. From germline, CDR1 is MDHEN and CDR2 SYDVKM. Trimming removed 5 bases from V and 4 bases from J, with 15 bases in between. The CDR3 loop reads CASSAYRDKGNTIYF. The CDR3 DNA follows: TGTGCCAGCAGTGCCTACAGGGATAAAGGAAACACCATATATTTT.

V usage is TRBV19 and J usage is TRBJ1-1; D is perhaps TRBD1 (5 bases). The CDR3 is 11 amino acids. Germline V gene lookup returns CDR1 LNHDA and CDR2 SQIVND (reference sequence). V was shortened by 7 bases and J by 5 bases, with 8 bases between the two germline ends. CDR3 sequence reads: CASIRATEAFF. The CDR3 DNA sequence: TGTGCCAGTATCAGGGCGACTGAAGCTTTCTTT.

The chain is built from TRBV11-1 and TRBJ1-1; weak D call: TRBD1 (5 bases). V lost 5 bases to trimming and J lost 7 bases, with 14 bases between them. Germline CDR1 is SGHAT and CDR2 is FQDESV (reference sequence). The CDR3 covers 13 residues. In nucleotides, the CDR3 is TGTGCCAGCAGCCAAGACAGACTGGGTGAAGCTTTCTTT. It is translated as CASSQDRLGEAFF.

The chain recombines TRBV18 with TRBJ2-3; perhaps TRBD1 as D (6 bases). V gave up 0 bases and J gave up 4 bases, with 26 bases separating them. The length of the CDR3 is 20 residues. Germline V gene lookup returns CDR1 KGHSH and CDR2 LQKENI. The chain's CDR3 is CASSPPAEDSPQGWADTQYF. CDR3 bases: TGTGCCAGCTCACCACCGGCCGAGGACAGCCCCCAGGGGTGGGCAGATACGCAGTATTTT. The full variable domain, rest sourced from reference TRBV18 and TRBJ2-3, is NAGVMQNPRHLVRRRGQEARLRCSPMKGHSHVYWYRQLPEEGLKFMVYLQKENIIDESGMPKERFSAEFPKEGPSILRIQQVVRGDSAAYFCASSPPAEDSPQGWADTQYFGPGTRLTVL.

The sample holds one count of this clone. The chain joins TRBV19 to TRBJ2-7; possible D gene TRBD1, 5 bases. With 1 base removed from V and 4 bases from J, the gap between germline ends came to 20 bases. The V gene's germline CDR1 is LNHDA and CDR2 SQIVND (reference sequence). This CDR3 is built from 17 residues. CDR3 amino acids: CASSIGTRAFGIYEQYF. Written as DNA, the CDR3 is TGTGCCAGTAGTATAGGGACAAGGGCCTTTGGAATATACGAGCAGTACTTC.

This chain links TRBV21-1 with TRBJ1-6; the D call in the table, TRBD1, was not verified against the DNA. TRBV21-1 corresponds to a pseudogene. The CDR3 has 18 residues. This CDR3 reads CASSNLGTGNPSNSPLHF. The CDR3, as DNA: TGTGCCAGCAGCAATTTAGGGACAGGGAATCCTAGTAATTCACCCCTCCACTTT.

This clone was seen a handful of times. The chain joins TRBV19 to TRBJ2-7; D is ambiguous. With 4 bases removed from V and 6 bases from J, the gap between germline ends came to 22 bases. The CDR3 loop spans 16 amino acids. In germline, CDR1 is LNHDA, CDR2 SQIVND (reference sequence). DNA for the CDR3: TGTGCCAGTAGTAATCAAGCTAAACCCCCTTTTGGCGAGCAGTACTTC. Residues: CASSNQAKPPFGEQYF.

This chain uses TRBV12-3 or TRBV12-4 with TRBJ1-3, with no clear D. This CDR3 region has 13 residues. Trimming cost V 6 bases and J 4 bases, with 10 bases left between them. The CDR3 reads CASSLFLGNTIYF. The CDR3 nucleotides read TGTGCCAGCAGCCTATTTCTGGGAAACACCATATATTTT.

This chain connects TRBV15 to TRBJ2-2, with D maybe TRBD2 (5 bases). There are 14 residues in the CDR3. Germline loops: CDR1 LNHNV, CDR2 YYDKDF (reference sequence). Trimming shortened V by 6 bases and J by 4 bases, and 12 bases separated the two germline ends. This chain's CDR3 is CATRRHRGTGELFF. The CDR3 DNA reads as TGTGCCACCAGACGCCACCGGGGCACCGGGGAGCTGTTTTTT.